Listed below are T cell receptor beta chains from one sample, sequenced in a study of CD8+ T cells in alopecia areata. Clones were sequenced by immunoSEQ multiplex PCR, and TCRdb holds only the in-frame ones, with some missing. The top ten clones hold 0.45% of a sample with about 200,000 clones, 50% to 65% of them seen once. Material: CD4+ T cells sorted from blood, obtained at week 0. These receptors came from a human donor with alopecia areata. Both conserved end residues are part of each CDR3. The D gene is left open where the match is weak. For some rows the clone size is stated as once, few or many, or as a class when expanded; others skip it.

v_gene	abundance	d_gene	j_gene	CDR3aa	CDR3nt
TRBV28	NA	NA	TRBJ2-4	CASSSHGENIQYF	TGTGCCAGCAGTTCACACGGGGAGAACATTCAGTACTTC
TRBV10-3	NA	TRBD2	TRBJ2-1	CAISMIAGGYNEQFF	TGTGCCATCAGTATGATAGCGGGGGGATACAATGAGCAGTTCTTC
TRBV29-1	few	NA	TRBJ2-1	CSAKTPGLLYNEQFF	TGCAGCGCCAAGACACCGGGGCTACTCTACAATGAGCAGTTCTTC
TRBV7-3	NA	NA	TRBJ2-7	CASSANSGTINEQYF	TGTGCCAGCAGTGCCAACTCCGGGACGATAAACGAGCAGTACTTC
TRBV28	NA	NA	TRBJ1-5	CASTLGRRSNQPQHF	TGTGCCAGCACTCTAGGGCGGAGGAGCAATCAGCCCCAGCATTTT
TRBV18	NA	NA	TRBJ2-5	CASSPPGGRYQETQYF	TGTGCCAGCTCACCACCGGGTGGGAGGTACCAAGAGACCCAGTACTTC
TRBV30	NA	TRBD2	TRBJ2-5	CAWSKERGRKTQYF	TGTGCCTGGAGTAAGGAGCGGGGTAGAAAGACCCAGTACTTC
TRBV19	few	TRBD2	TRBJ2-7	CASSILAGEQYF	TGTGCCAGTAGTATACTAGCGGGAGAGCAGTACTTC
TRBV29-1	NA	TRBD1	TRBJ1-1	CSAEGGWDTEAFF	TGCAGCGCGGAAGGGGGCTGGGACACTGAAGCTTTCTTT
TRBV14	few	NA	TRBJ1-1	CASSPLVGSFF	TGTGCCAGCAGCCCCTTAGTCGGCAGTTTCTTT
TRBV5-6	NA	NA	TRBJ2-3	CASSFENTQYF	TGTGCCAGCAGCTTCGAGAATACGCAGTATTTT
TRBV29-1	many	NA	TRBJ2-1	CSVGRDEQFF	TGCAGCGTTGGACGGGATGAGCAGTTCTTC
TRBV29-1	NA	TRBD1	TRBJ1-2	CSVGNTGQLSGYTF	TGCAGCGTTGGAAATACGGGACAGCTTTCCGGCTACACCTTC
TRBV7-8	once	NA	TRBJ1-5	CASSRAEGNQPQHF	TGTGCCAGCAGCAGGGCAGAGGGCAATCAGCCCCAGCATTTT
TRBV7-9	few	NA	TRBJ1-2	CASSTRGLNYTF	TGTGCCAGCAGCACTAGAGGCCTTAACTACACCTTC
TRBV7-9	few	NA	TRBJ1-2	CASSHGSGNGYTF	TGTGCCAGCAGCCACGGATCCGGGAATGGCTACACCTTC
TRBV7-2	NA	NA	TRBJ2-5	CASSLMANQETQYF	TGTGCCAGCAGCTTAATGGCGAACCAAGAGACCCAGTACTTC